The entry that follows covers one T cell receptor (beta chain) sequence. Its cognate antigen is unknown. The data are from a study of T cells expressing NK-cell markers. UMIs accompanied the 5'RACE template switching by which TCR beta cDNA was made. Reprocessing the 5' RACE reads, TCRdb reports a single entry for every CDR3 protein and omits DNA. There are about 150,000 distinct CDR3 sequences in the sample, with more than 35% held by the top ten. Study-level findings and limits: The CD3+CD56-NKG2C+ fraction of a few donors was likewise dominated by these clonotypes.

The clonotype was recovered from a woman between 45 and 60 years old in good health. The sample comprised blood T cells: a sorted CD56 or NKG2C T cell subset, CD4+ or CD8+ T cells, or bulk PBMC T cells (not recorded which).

The CDR3 sequence is CASSYYESNYEQYF. The V gene is TRBV6-5, the J gene TRBJ2-7. Germline V gene data show CDR1 as MNHEY and CDR2 as SVGAGI. The CDR3 spans 14 residues.